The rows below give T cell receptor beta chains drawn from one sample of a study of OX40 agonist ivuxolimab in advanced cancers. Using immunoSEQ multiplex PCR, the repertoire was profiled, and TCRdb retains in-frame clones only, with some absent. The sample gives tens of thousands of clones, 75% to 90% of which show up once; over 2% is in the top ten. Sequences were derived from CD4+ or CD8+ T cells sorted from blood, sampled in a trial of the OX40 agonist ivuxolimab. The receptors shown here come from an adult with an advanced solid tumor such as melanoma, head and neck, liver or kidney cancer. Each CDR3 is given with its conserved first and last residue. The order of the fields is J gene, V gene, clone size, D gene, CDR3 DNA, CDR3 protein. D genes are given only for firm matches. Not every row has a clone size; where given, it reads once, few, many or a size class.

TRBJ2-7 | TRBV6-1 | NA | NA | TGTGCCAGCAGAGAGGGGAGCTACGAGCAGTACTTC | CASREGSYEQYF
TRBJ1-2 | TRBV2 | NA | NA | TGTGCCAGCAGGGACGGGATCCCTGGCTACACCTTC | CASRDGIPGYTF
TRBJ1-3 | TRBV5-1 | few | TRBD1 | TGCGCCAGCAGCGAGGGACAGGGGGAAAACACCATATATTTT | CASSEGQGENTIYF
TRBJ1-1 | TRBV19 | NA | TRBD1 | TGTGCCAGTAGTATACCTGGGACAGTCAACACTGAAGCTTTCTTT | CASSIPGTVNTEAFF
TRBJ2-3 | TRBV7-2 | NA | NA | TGTGCCAGCAGCTTAGCCGGGACCCTAGAGACAGATACGCAGTATTTT | CASSLAGTLETDTQYF
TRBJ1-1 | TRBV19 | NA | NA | TGTGCCAGTCGGTCCGAAGGGGCAGTGAACACTGAAGCTTTCTTT | CASRSEGAVNTEAFF
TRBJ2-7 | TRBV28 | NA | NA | TGTGCCAGCACTACAGCGGTCTCCTACGAGCAGTACTTC | CASTTAVSYEQYF
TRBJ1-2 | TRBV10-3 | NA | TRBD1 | TGTGCCATCAGCGGAGGCGGGACAGACTGGAACTATGGCTACACCTTC | CAISGGGTDWNYGYTF
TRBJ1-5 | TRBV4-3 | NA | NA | TGCGCCAGCAGCCAAGATAGTGGGGGCCACAATCAGCCCCAGCATTTT | CASSQDSGGHNQPQHF
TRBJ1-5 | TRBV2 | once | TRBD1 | TGTGCCAGCAGCTTAGGACAGGGCCTCAATCAGCCCCAGCATTTT | CASSLGQGLNQPQHF
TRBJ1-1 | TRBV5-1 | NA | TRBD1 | TGCGCCAGCAGCGACAGGGCGCGGAACACTGAAGCTTTCTTT | CASSDRARNTEAFF
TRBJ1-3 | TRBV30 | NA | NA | TGTGCCTGGAGTGTTTCGGTTTCTCTGGCAAACACCATATATTTT | CAWSVSVSLANTIYF
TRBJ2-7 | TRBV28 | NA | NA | TGTGCCAGCAGCCCCAACCGGGGCAAGGGCTCCTACGAGCAGTACTTC | CASSPNRGKGSYEQYF
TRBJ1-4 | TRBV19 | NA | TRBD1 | TGTGCCAGTAGTCACAGACAGGGATCAACTAATGAAAAACTGTTTTTT | CASSHRQGSTNEKLFF
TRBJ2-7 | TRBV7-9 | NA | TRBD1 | TGTGCCAGCAGCGGGCGGGACAGGGGCGGTTACGAGCAGTACTTC | CASSGRDRGGYEQYF
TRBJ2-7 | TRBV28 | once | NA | TGTGCCAGCAGTTTTACGGCGGGGGAGCAGTACTTC | CASSFTAGEQYF
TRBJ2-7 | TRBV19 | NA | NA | TGTGCCAGTCGGGAGACAGACCCTCCCTACGAGCAGTACTTC | CASRETDPPYEQYF
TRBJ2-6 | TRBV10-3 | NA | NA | TGTGCCATCAGCCCGAGCTCTGGGGCCAACGTCCTGACTTTC | CAISPSSGANVLTF
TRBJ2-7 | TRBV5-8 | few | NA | TGTGCCAGCAGCGCCGGGACATCCACTATTCCCTACGAGCAGTACTTC | CASSAGTSTIPYEQYF
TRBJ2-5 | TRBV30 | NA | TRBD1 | TGTGCCTGGAGTGTAAAGGACAGGGTCGAGACCCAGTACTTC | CAWSVKDRVETQYF
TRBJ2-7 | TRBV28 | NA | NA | TGTGCCAGCAGTATAGGGGGAACGGGCGAGCAGTACTTC | CASSIGGTGEQYF
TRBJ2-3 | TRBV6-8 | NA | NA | TGTGCCAGCAGTTCCCCAGGATTATCAGATACGCAGTATTTT | CASSSPGLSDTQYF
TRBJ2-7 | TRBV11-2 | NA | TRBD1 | TGTGCCAGCAGCTCGGGACAGGGGAACGAGCAGTACTTC | CASSSGQGNEQYF
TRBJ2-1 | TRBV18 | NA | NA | TGTGCCAGCTCACGATCACAGGGTGGGAATGAGCAGTTCTTC | CASSRSQGGNEQFF
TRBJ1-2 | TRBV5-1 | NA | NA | TGCGCCAGCAGCTTCCCCCAGGTATCGGATGGCTACACCTTC | CASSFPQVSDGYTF
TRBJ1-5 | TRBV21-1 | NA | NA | TGTGCCAGCATCCGAAAGAGGGCAGGGGAGGTCAATCAGCCCCAGCATTTT | CASIRKRAGEVNQPQHF
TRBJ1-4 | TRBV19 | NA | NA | TGTGCCAGTAGTCCCCCAGGGTCGCCTAATGAAAAACTGTTTTTT | CASSPPGSPNEKLFF
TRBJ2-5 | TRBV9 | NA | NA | TGTGCCAGCAGCAGGGGGGAGACCCAGTACTTC | CASSRGETQYF
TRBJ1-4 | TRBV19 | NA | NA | TGTGCCAGTAGTATAGCGGCAGGGTATGAAAAACTGTTTTTT | CASSIAAGYEKLFF
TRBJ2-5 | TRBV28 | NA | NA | TGTGCCAGCAGTCCTAACATCGGGGGTAGAAAGACCCAGTACTTC | CASSPNIGGRKTQYF
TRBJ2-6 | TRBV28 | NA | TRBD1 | TGTGCCAGCAGTTCGACAGGGAGTAGGGTCTCTGGGGCCAACGTCCTGACTTTC | CASSSTGSRVSGANVLTF
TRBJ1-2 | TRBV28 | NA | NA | TGTGCCAGCAGTTTGTCCAGGGTAGGCTACGCCTTC | CASSLSRVGYAF
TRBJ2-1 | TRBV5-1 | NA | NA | TGCGCCAGCAGCCTCTCGGACTCGGGCAATGAGCAGTTCTTC | CASSLSDSGNEQFF
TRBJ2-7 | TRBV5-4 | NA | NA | TGTGCCAGCAGCTTGAAAGGAGGCACCTACGAGCAGTACTTC | CASSLKGGTYEQYF
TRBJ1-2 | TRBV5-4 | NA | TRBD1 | TGTGCCAGCTCCGGACAGGGGGGGCCGGGTGGCTACACCTTC | CASSGQGGPGGYTF
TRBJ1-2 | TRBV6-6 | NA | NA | TGTGCCAGCAGCCGGGCGGGGGGCCCTAACTATGGCTACACCTTC | CASSRAGGPNYGYTF
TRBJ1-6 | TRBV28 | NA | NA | TGTGCCAGCAAGCCCCGCCGGGGGCGGGACGTCTCCTATAATTCACCCCTCCACTTT | CASKPRRGRDVSYNSPLHF
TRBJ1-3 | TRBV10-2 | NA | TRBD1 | TGCGCCAGCAGTGACCGGGACAGAATATATTTT | CASSDRDRIYF
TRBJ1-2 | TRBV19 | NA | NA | TGTGCCAGTAGTAGGGAGGCAGCGGGCCACTATGGCTACACCTTC | CASSREAAGHYGYTF
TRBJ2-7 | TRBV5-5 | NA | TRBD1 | TGTGCCAGCAGCCGCCGGGACAGGGGTGACGAGCAGTACTTC | CASSRRDRGDEQYF
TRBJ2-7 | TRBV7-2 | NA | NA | TGTGCCAGCAGCTTGGGGGGACAAAGATACGAGCAGTACTTC | CASSLGGQRYEQYF
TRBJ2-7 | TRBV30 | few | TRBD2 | TGTGCCTGGAGCGGTGCGGGGGAATACGAGCAGTACTTC | CAWSGAGEYEQYF
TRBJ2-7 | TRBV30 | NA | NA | TGTGCCTGGAGTGTGTCAGGGGCAAACTACGAGCAGTACTTC | CAWSVSGANYEQYF
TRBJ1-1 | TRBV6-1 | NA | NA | TGTGCCAGCAGTGAAGCGCAGGGGCACACTGAAGCTTTCTTT | CASSEAQGHTEAFF
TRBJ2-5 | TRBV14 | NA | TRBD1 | TGTGCCAGCAGCTTCCCCCACGGGACAGGAGGGAGAGAGACCCAGTACTTC | CASSFPHGTGGRETQYF
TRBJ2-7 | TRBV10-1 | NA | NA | TGCGCCAGCAGTGAGGACGGGAGAGGGGACTACGAGCAGTACTTC | CASSEDGRGDYEQYF
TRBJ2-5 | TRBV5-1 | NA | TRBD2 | TGCGCCAGCAGCTCACCACTAGCGGGGGGGGGCCCTCAAGAGACCCAGTACTTC | CASSSPLAGGGPQETQYF
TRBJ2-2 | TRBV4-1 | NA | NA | TGCGCCAGCAGCCAAGATCCATTTGGAGGGGGGGAGCTGTTTTTT | CASSQDPFGGGELFF
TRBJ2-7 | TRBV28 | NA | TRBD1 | TGTGCCAGCAGTCATTTGGACAGGGGGGACTACGAGCAGTACTTC | CASSHLDRGDYEQYF
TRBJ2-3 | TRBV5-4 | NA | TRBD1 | TGTGCCAGCAGCTTGGGACAGGGGACGAGCACAGATACGCAGTATTTT | CASSLGQGTSTDTQYF
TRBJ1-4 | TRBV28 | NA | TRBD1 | TGTGCCAGCAGTTTATCGGGGACAGGGGGCCTTGGGGAAAAACTGTTTTTT | CASSLSGTGGLGEKLFF
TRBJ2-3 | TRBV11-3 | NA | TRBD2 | TGTGCCAGCAGCCACGGGAGGGATACGCAGTATTTT | CASSHGRDTQYF
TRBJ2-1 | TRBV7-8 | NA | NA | TGTGCCAGCCTTCCTCAAGCTGAGGCAGCCTACAATGAGCAGTTCTTC | CASLPQAEAAYNEQFF
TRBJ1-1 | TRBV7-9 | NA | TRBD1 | TGTGCCAGCAGCGCGTACAGGGGGCCGGCGAACACTGAAGCTTTCTTT | CASSAYRGPANTEAFF
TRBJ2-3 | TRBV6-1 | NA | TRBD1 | TGTGCCAGCACATACGGGACAGGGCTGGATACGCAGTATTTT | CASTYGTGLDTQYF
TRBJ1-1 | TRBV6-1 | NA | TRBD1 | TGTGCCAGCAGCCAGACAGGGGATAACACTGAAGCTTTCTTT | CASSQTGDNTEAFF
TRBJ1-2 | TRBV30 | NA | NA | TGTGCCTGGAGAACAGGGCGTGGGGGCTACACCTTC | CAWRTGRGGYTF
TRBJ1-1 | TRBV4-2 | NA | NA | TGTGCCAGCAGCCAGCCCCAGGGGTTGGAAGCTTTCTTT | CASSQPQGLEAFF
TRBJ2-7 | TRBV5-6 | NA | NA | TGTGCCAGCAGCCCGTGGGGTACCTCCTACGAGCAGTACTTC | CASSPWGTSYEQYF